The rows below give T cell receptor beta chains drawn from one sample of a study of cytomegalovirus exposure and HLA in healthy donors. This table comes from immunoSEQ multiplex PCR, and its TCRdb copy is limited to in-frame clones, with some not included. Here the sample spans 90,000 to 140,000 clones, nearly 85% being singletons. Sequenced input: PBMCs. These receptors originate from a man younger than 30 in good health and CMV-seronegative. CDR3s include the opening cysteine and the closing phenylalanine or tryptophan. The order of the fields is D gene, V gene, J gene, clone size, CDR3 protein, CDR3 DNA. A D gene is named only where the DNA matches it firmly. Clone size appears in some rows only: once, few, many, or a class for an expanded clone.

d_gene: NA; v_gene: TRBV13; j_gene: TRBJ2-3; abundance: NA; CDR3aa: CASSFSTGTDTQYF; CDR3nt: TGTGCCAGCAGCTTTTCGACAGGCACAGATACGCAGTATTTT
d_gene: NA; v_gene: TRBV7-3; j_gene: TRBJ1-5; abundance: once; CDR3aa: CASSLRGGQPQHF; CDR3nt: TGTGCCAGCAGCTTGAGGGGAGGGCAGCCCCAGCATTTT
d_gene: NA; v_gene: TRBV9; j_gene: TRBJ1-2; abundance: NA; CDR3aa: CASSSAGGYTF; CDR3nt: TGTGCCAGCAGCTCGGCAGGAGGCTACACCTTC
d_gene: NA; v_gene: TRBV7-9; j_gene: TRBJ1-5; abundance: NA; CDR3aa: CASSLRGRQPQHF; CDR3nt: TGTGCCAGCAGCTTAAGGGGTCGACAGCCCCAGCATTTT
d_gene: NA; v_gene: TRBV12-5; j_gene: TRBJ2-7; abundance: NA; CDR3aa: CASGLVTYEQYF; CDR3nt: TGTGCTAGTGGTTTGGTTACCTACGAGCAGTACTTC
d_gene: TRBD1; v_gene: TRBV19; j_gene: TRBJ2-7; abundance: NA; CDR3aa: CASSKFRDRYEQYF; CDR3nt: TGTGCCAGTAGTAAGTTTCGGGACAGATACGAGCAGTACTTC
d_gene: TRBD1; v_gene: TRBV18; j_gene: TRBJ1-2; abundance: NA; CDR3aa: CASSDRQGDYGYTF; CDR3nt: TGTGCCAGCTCTGACCGACAGGGAGATTATGGCTACACCTTC
d_gene: NA; v_gene: TRBV7-3; j_gene: TRBJ2-1; abundance: NA; CDR3aa: CASSFQGGYNEQFF; CDR3nt: TGTGCCAGCAGCTTCCAAGGGGGATACAATGAGCAGTTCTTC
d_gene: NA; v_gene: TRBV5-8; j_gene: TRBJ2-7; abundance: NA; CDR3aa: CASSLGFRSEQYF; CDR3nt: TGTGCCAGCAGCCTGGGGTTTCGGTCCGAGCAGTACTTC
d_gene: TRBD1; v_gene: TRBV9; j_gene: TRBJ2-7; abundance: NA; CDR3aa: CASSAGTVGYEQYF; CDR3nt: TGTGCCAGCAGCGCCGGGACAGTAGGCTACGAGCAGTACTTC
d_gene: NA; v_gene: TRBV9; j_gene: TRBJ1-3; abundance: NA; CDR3aa: CASSATGSSGNTIYF; CDR3nt: TGTGCCAGCAGCGCAACAGGGAGCTCTGGAAACACCATATATTTT
d_gene: TRBD1; v_gene: TRBV9; j_gene: TRBJ2-1; abundance: NA; CDR3aa: CASSVQQGGYNEQFF; CDR3nt: TGTGCCAGCAGCGTACAACAGGGGGGCTACAATGAGCAGTTCTTC